These T cell receptor beta chains were read from a single sample in a study of response to subunit inactivated influenza vaccine. MiXCR was run by TCRdb on the RT-PCR reads, yielding one entry per CDR3 protein. The repertoire holds 500,000 to 750,000 distinct CDR3 sequences, with around 15% as singletons. The sample in question was PBMCs from blood, obtained roughly 12 days after vaccination. These receptor sequences come from a man aged 45-65 years who received an inactivated influenza vaccine. Both conserved end residues are part of each CDR3. D genes are given only for firm matches. A clone size is listed for some rows: how often the clone was seen (once, few, many), or a class if it is expanded.

d_call: NA; clone_size: many; v_call: TRBV7-3; j_call: TRBJ2-5; cdr3_nt: TGTGCCAGCAGCACTGCGGGTCTGGGCGAGACCCAGTACTTC; cdr3_aa: CASSTAGLGETQYF
d_call: NA; clone_size: NA; v_call: TRBV6-5; j_call: TRBJ1-1; cdr3_nt: TGTGCCAGCAGTTACGGACCGGCGAACACTGAAGCTTTCTTT; cdr3_aa: CASSYGPANTEAFF
d_call: TRBD2; clone_size: many; v_call: TRBV20-1; j_call: TRBJ2-1; cdr3_nt: TGCAGTGCTACCGGGAGGAGCTCCTACAATGAGCAGTTCTTC; cdr3_aa: CSATGRSSYNEQFF
d_call: TRBD1; clone_size: few; v_call: TRBV10-3; j_call: TRBJ2-3; cdr3_nt: TGTGCCATCGGTAGGGACAGGGGGCGAACAGATACGCAGTATTTT; cdr3_aa: CAIGRDRGRTDTQYF
d_call: NA; clone_size: few; v_call: TRBV30; j_call: TRBJ2-5; cdr3_nt: TGTGCCTGGAGGGACGGGGCGACCCAGTACTTC; cdr3_aa: CAWRDGATQYF
d_call: NA; clone_size: NA; v_call: TRBV5-5; j_call: TRBJ1-5; cdr3_nt: TGTGCCAGCAGCCTGCTCGGGGCGAATATGGGCAATCAGCCCCAGCATTTT; cdr3_aa: CASSLLGANMGNQPQHF
d_call: NA; clone_size: NA; v_call: TRBV12-3/TRBV12-4; j_call: TRBJ1-2; cdr3_nt: TGTGCCAGCAGTCCATGGACGGCCGCGGCTGGCTACACCTTC; cdr3_aa: CASSPWTAAAGYTF
d_call: NA; clone_size: NA; v_call: TRBV7-2; j_call: TRBJ1-2; cdr3_nt: TGTGCCAGCAGCCCTCAACAGGGAATGGGAGGCTACACCTTC; cdr3_aa: CASSPQQGMGGYTF
d_call: NA; clone_size: few; v_call: TRBV9; j_call: TRBJ2-3; cdr3_nt: TGTGCCAGCAGGTATGGGACAGATACGCAGTATTTT; cdr3_aa: CASRYGTDTQYF
d_call: NA; clone_size: NA; v_call: TRBV11-2; j_call: TRBJ1-2; cdr3_nt: TGTGCCAGCAGCCCCTCCGAGGGGCGCTATGGCTACACCTTC; cdr3_aa: CASSPSEGRYGYTF
d_call: NA; clone_size: NA; v_call: TRBV6-5; j_call: TRBJ2-2; cdr3_nt: TGTGCCAGCAGTTACCCGCGTACGGGCAGTCCCGGGGAGCTGTTTTTT; cdr3_aa: CASSYPRTGSPGELFF
d_call: NA; clone_size: NA; v_call: TRBV25-1; j_call: TRBJ2-4; cdr3_nt: TGTGCCAGCAGTGCAGGGGCCCTTCAGTACTTC; cdr3_aa: CASSAGALQYF
d_call: TRBD1; clone_size: many; v_call: TRBV28; j_call: TRBJ1-6; cdr3_nt: TGTGCCAGCAGTTCCCCATTATCGACAGGGGTCTTAAATTCACCCCTCCACTTT; cdr3_aa: CASSSPLSTGVLNSPLHF
d_call: NA; clone_size: few; v_call: TRBV25-1; j_call: TRBJ1-2; cdr3_nt: TGTGCCAGCGAATATTCCGGACAGTCCCCTAGTAGAGGCTACACCTTC; cdr3_aa: CASEYSGQSPSRGYTF
d_call: TRBD2; clone_size: few; v_call: TRBV29-1; j_call: TRBJ2-1; cdr3_nt: TGCAGCGTCCTCAAATTAGCGGGAGGCGGGATATATGAGCAGTTCTTC; cdr3_aa: CSVLKLAGGGIYEQFF
d_call: TRBD2; clone_size: NA; v_call: TRBV7-3; j_call: TRBJ2-1; cdr3_nt: TGTGCCAGCAGCTCAGCGGGAGGACACTACAATGAGCAGTTCTTC; cdr3_aa: CASSSAGGHYNEQFF
d_call: NA; clone_size: once; v_call: TRBV12-3/TRBV12-4; j_call: TRBJ2-2; cdr3_nt: TGTGCCAGCAGTTTGGGCTCACAGAACACCGGGGATCTGTTTTTT; cdr3_aa: CASSLGSQNTGDLFF
d_call: NA; clone_size: once; v_call: TRBV5-1; j_call: TRBJ1-4; cdr3_nt: TGCGCCAGCAGCTTGGGACAGCAAAATGAAAAACTGTTTTTT; cdr3_aa: CASSLGQQNEKLFF
d_call: NA; clone_size: NA; v_call: TRBV7-2; j_call: TRBJ2-7; cdr3_nt: TGTGCCAGCACCCTTACCGATGGGCCCTACGAGCAGTACTTC; cdr3_aa: CASTLTDGPYEQYF
d_call: TRBD2; clone_size: many; v_call: TRBV6-4; j_call: TRBJ2-1; cdr3_nt: TGTGCCAGCAGTCCACTAGCGGGAGAGGGAAATGAGCAGTTCTTC; cdr3_aa: CASSPLAGEGNEQFF
d_call: NA; clone_size: NA; v_call: TRBV28; j_call: TRBJ1-5; cdr3_nt: TGTGCCAGCAGTTTTTTGGGGAGTCAGCCCCAGCATTTT; cdr3_aa: CASSFLGSQPQHF
d_call: TRBD2; clone_size: NA; v_call: TRBV4-1; j_call: TRBJ2-1; cdr3_nt: TGCGCCAGCAGCCAACCACAGCGGGGGGATGAGCAGTTCTTC; cdr3_aa: CASSQPQRGDEQFF
d_call: TRBD1; clone_size: NA; v_call: TRBV29-1; j_call: TRBJ2-2; cdr3_nt: TGCAGCGCGGACAGGGAGGCCACCGGGGAGCTGTTTTTT; cdr3_aa: CSADREATGELFF
d_call: NA; clone_size: few; v_call: TRBV7-2; j_call: TRBJ1-2; cdr3_nt: TGTGCCAGCAGCTACGACATAGCGGAGGCAGGGATCTATGGCTACACCTTC; cdr3_aa: CASSYDIAEAGIYGYTF
d_call: NA; clone_size: NA; v_call: TRBV29-1; j_call: TRBJ1-1; cdr3_nt: TGCAGCGTTGCCACCCGGGTGAGCACTGAAGCTTTCTTT; cdr3_aa: CSVATRVSTEAFF
d_call: NA; clone_size: few; v_call: TRBV29-1; j_call: TRBJ2-1; cdr3_nt: TGCAGCGTTTTTCTCTTCAATGAGCAGTTCTTC; cdr3_aa: CSVFLFNEQFF
d_call: NA; clone_size: NA; v_call: TRBV4-1; j_call: TRBJ1-1; cdr3_nt: TGCGCCAGCAGCCTCCCCGGACAGCGACCGCGGTTCTTCTCTGAAGCTTTCTTT; cdr3_aa: CASSLPGQRPRFFSEAFF
d_call: NA; clone_size: few; v_call: TRBV5-8; j_call: TRBJ1-2; cdr3_nt: TGTGCCAGCAGCTTGGTCGGGACGGAAAACTATGGCTACACCTTC; cdr3_aa: CASSLVGTENYGYTF
d_call: TRBD1; clone_size: NA; v_call: TRBV2; j_call: TRBJ1-5; cdr3_nt: TGTGCCAGCAGTGAACCCGGGACAGTTTATCAGCCCCAGCATTTT; cdr3_aa: CASSEPGTVYQPQHF
d_call: TRBD2; clone_size: few; v_call: TRBV20-1; j_call: TRBJ2-7; cdr3_nt: TGCAGTGCTCAGCGGGGGGGCTACGAGCAGTACTTC; cdr3_aa: CSAQRGGYEQYF
d_call: TRBD2; clone_size: NA; v_call: TRBV28; j_call: TRBJ2-3; cdr3_nt: TGTGCCAGCAGTTTAGCGGGGGTATTCACAGATACGCAGTATTTT; cdr3_aa: CASSLAGVFTDTQYF
d_call: NA; clone_size: few; v_call: TRBV20-1; j_call: TRBJ2-7; cdr3_nt: TGCAGTGCTAGACCTTCAGCGGAGACCTACGAGCAGTACTTC; cdr3_aa: CSARPSAETYEQYF
d_call: NA; clone_size: few; v_call: TRBV3-1; j_call: TRBJ2-7; cdr3_nt: TGTGCCAGCAGCCAAGATCAGTCTTGGGACGAGCAGTACTTC; cdr3_aa: CASSQDQSWDEQYF
d_call: TRBD1; clone_size: NA; v_call: TRBV29-1; j_call: TRBJ2-1; cdr3_nt: TGCAGCGTTTCTTATTCGGGACAGGGCTACAATGAGCAGTTCTTC; cdr3_aa: CSVSYSGQGYNEQFF
d_call: NA; clone_size: many; v_call: TRBV12-3/TRBV12-4; j_call: TRBJ2-5; cdr3_nt: TGTGCCAGCAGTTTAGAAACCTGGGGAGAGACCCAGTACTTC; cdr3_aa: CASSLETWGETQYF
d_call: TRBD2; clone_size: NA; v_call: TRBV24-1; j_call: TRBJ2-3; cdr3_nt: TGTGCCACCGGGACTAGGGGCACAGATACGCAGTATTTT; cdr3_aa: CATGTRGTDTQYF
d_call: NA; clone_size: few; v_call: TRBV2; j_call: TRBJ2-1; cdr3_nt: TGTGCCAGCAGACCCCAGTTACTACCCGAGCAGTTCTTC; cdr3_aa: CASRPQLLPEQFF
d_call: NA; clone_size: NA; v_call: TRBV20-1; j_call: TRBJ2-3; cdr3_nt: TGCAGTGCTAGAGTAACAGCTAGCACAGATACGCAGTATTTT; cdr3_aa: CSARVTASTDTQYF
d_call: NA; clone_size: many; v_call: TRBV20-1; j_call: TRBJ2-5; cdr3_nt: TGCAGCGCCAAGCAAGAGACCCAGTACTTC; cdr3_aa: CSAKQETQYF
d_call: TRBD2; clone_size: many; v_call: TRBV12-3/TRBV12-4; j_call: TRBJ2-7; cdr3_nt: TGTGCCAGCAGAAGGACGGGGGGGTCCTACGAGCAGTACTTC; cdr3_aa: CASRRTGGSYEQYF
d_call: NA; clone_size: few; v_call: TRBV6-1; j_call: TRBJ2-2; cdr3_nt: TGTGCCAGCAGTGAAATGGCAGGGGATACCGGGGAGCTGTTTTTT; cdr3_aa: CASSEMAGDTGELFF
d_call: NA; clone_size: NA; v_call: TRBV5-1; j_call: TRBJ2-2; cdr3_nt: TGCGCCAGCAGCTTGGGCAGGTCCTCGTTCACCGGGGAGCTGTTTTTT; cdr3_aa: CASSLGRSSFTGELFF
d_call: TRBD2; clone_size: few; v_call: TRBV9; j_call: TRBJ2-1; cdr3_nt: TGTGCCAGCAGCTCCACTAGCGCCTCCTACAATGAGCAGTTCTTC; cdr3_aa: CASSSTSASYNEQFF
d_call: NA; clone_size: few; v_call: TRBV6-1; j_call: TRBJ1-3; cdr3_nt: TGTGCCAGCCGCCGGGGAGGAATTCTCGCGGACACCATATATTTT; cdr3_aa: CASRRGGILADTIYF
d_call: NA; clone_size: few; v_call: TRBV11-2; j_call: TRBJ2-3; cdr3_nt: TGTGCCAGCAGCTTACCCCTACACACAGATACGCAGTATTTT; cdr3_aa: CASSLPLHTDTQYF
d_call: NA; clone_size: NA; v_call: TRBV29-1; j_call: TRBJ2-2; cdr3_nt: TGCAGCGTTATTGTCAGCCCGAACACCGGGGAGCTGTTTTTT; cdr3_aa: CSVIVSPNTGELFF
d_call: NA; clone_size: few; v_call: TRBV5-1; j_call: TRBJ2-1; cdr3_nt: TGCGCCAGCAGCTTGGATCCCGGGACCATCAGCATTTATGAGCAGTTCTTC; cdr3_aa: CASSLDPGTISIYEQFF
d_call: NA; clone_size: NA; v_call: TRBV29-1; j_call: TRBJ2-5; cdr3_nt: TGCAGCGTAGAATTGATAGGCGGGGGACAGCAAGAGACCCAGTACTTC; cdr3_aa: CSVELIGGGQQETQYF
d_call: NA; clone_size: few; v_call: TRBV28; j_call: TRBJ1-2; cdr3_nt: TGTGCCAGCAGGACCGGGACGGCTAACTATGGCTACACCTTC; cdr3_aa: CASRTGTANYGYTF
d_call: NA; clone_size: few; v_call: TRBV4-1; j_call: TRBJ2-7; cdr3_nt: TGCGCCAGCAGCGTAGGAGACAGACCCTACGAGCAGTACTTC; cdr3_aa: CASSVGDRPYEQYF
d_call: TRBD1; clone_size: few; v_call: TRBV2; j_call: TRBJ1-2; cdr3_nt: TGTGCCAGCATGGGACAGGGAACCCCCCGCTATGGCTACACCTTC; cdr3_aa: CASMGQGTPRYGYTF
d_call: NA; clone_size: many; v_call: TRBV4-3; j_call: TRBJ2-1; cdr3_nt: TGCGCCAGCAGCCAAGATCTTATGGGGGAGTGGAATGAGCAGTTCTTC; cdr3_aa: CASSQDLMGEWNEQFF
d_call: NA; clone_size: many; v_call: TRBV5-1; j_call: TRBJ2-6; cdr3_nt: TGCGCCAGCAGCTTGGGGACATTCCTCTCTGGGGCCAACGTCCTGACTTTC; cdr3_aa: CASSLGTFLSGANVLTF
d_call: NA; clone_size: NA; v_call: TRBV6-1; j_call: TRBJ2-4; cdr3_nt: TGTGCCAGCGGAATAATGACAGGCGCCAAAAACATTCAGTACTTC; cdr3_aa: CASGIMTGAKNIQYF
d_call: NA; clone_size: few; v_call: TRBV4-1; j_call: TRBJ2-3; cdr3_nt: TGCGCCAGCAGCCAAGAAGACCGGGACACCCCTACGCAGTATTTT; cdr3_aa: CASSQEDRDTPTQYF